Following are 10 T cell receptor beta chains from one sample sequenced in a study of cytomegalovirus exposure and HLA in healthy donors. Assay: immunoSEQ multiplex PCR; the TCRdb copy retains only in-frame clones and omits some. The profile shows some 73,000 clones, around 90% of them singletons. Sequences were obtained from PBMCs. Source of these receptors: a young woman in good health and CMV-seropositive.

This rearrangement joins TRBV14 to TRBJ2-2, with D perhaps TRBD1 (6 bases). CDR1 is SGHDN and CDR2 is FVKESK in the germline V gene. Trimming stripped 4 bases from V and 1 base from J, with 10 bases between. The CDR3 consists of 15 residues. DNA for the CDR3: TGTGCCAGCAGCCTGGGACAAGAGAACACCGGGGAGCTGTTTTTT. This gives the protein CASSLGQENTGELFF.

The rearrangement links TRBV2 to TRBJ1-3, with D unclear. Germline V gives CDR1 SNHLY, CDR2 FYNNEI. This CDR3 region has 13 residues. With 2 bases removed from V and 2 bases from J, the gap between germline ends came to 4 bases. CDR3 bases: TGTGCCAGCAGTGAACAGGCTGGAAACACCATATATTTT. Translated, it gives CASSEQAGNTIYF.

The chain carries TRBV5-4 and TRBJ1-1; no clear D. The V gene's germline CDR1 is SGHNT and CDR2 YYREEE (reference sequence). The CDR3 contains 14 residues. Trimming took 0 bases from V and 7 from J, leaving 13 bases between them. The CDR3 DNA is TGTGCCAGCAGCTTGGACCGACGGGAGGGTGAAGCTTTCTTT. Its protein is CASSLDRREGEAFF.

The gene calls are TRBV27 and TRBJ2-7; D unresolved. V was trimmed by 5 bases and J by 3 bases, leaving 11 bases between them. Germline V gene data show CDR1 as MNHEY and CDR2 as SMNVEV (reference sequence). The CDR3 is 13 amino acids. CDR3 protein: CASSPYSNYEQYF. CDR3 bases: TGTGCCAGCAGTCCGTACAGCAACTACGAGCAGTACTTC.

The chain employs TRBV6-6 and TRBJ1-2; D possibly corresponds to TRBD1 (6 bases). Germline lookup yields CDR1 MNHNY and CDR2 SVGAGI (reference sequence). This CDR3 region has 15 residues. V was shortened by 4 bases and J by 7 bases, with 19 bases between the two germline ends. CDR3 region: CASSFEGEGVRGYTF. The CDR3 coding sequence is TGTGCCAGCAGTTTTGAGGGGGAGGGGGTACGTGGCTACACCTTC.

This chain links TRBV29-1 with TRBJ2-5, with 12 nucleotides matching TRBD2. V gave up 5 bases and J gave up 2 bases; unmatched junction bases: 6. This CDR3 has 15 amino acids. Germline values: CDR1 SQVTM, CDR2 ANQGSEA. Here the CDR3 DNA reads TGCAGCGTTTGCCTAGCGGGAGGGAATCAAGAGACCCAGTACTTC. Its protein is CSVCLAGGNQETQYF.

J is TRBJ1-1 and V is TRBV5-1; D gene unclear. This CDR3 region has 14 residues. The germline gives CDR1 SGHRS, CDR2 YFSETQ. V lost 0 bases, J lost 2 bases, and 8 bases lay in between. This chain's CDR3 is CASSLVWANTEAFF. The CDR3 coding sequence is TGCGCCAGCAGCTTGGTCTGGGCCAACACTGAAGCTTTCTTT.

For the CDR3, the DNA is TGCGCCAGCAGCCCGGACAACCTTAATGAAAAACTGTTTTTT. This translates into CASSPDNLNEKLFF. The V call is TRBV4-1, the J call TRBJ1-4; D perhaps matches TRBD1 (5 bases). Germline CDR1 reads MGHRA; CDR2 reads YSYEKL. The CDR3 spans 14 residues. V dropped 4 bases and J dropped 4 bases, with 10 bases sitting between them.

The rearrangement joins TRBV7-9 to TRBJ2-7, with 8 bases aligning to TRBD1. CDR1 SEHNR and CDR2 FQNEAQ come from the germline V gene (reference sequence). V gave up 5 bases and J gave up 1 base; unmatched junction bases: 4. The CDR3 runs to 14 residues. CDR3 nucleotides: TGTGCCAGCAGCGGACAGGGTACTTCCTACGAGCAGTACTTC. Translating gives CASSGQGTSYEQYF.

V gene TRBV7-8 combines with J gene TRBJ1-1; 7 bases are shared with TRBD1. This CDR3 comprises 15 residues. The V and J ends lost 5 bases and 0 bases, in that order; junction bases with no gene match: 6. Looked up from germline, CDR1 is SGHVS and CDR2 is FQNEAQ. The CDR3 DNA is TGTGCCAGCAGCGCCCGGACAGGTTTGAACACTGAAGCTTTCTTT. Residues: CASSARTGLNTEAFF.